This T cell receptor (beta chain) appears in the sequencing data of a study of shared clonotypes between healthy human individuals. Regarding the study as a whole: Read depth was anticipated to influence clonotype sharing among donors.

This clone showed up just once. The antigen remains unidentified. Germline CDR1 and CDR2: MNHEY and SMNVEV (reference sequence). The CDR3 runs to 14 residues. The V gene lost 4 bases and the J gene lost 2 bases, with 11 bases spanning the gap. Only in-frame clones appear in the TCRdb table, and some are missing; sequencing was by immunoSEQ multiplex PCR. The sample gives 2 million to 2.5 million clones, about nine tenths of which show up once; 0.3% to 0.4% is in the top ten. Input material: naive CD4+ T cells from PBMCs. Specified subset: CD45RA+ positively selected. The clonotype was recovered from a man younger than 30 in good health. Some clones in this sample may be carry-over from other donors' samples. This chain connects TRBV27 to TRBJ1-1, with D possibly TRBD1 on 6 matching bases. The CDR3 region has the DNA TGTGCCAGCAGTTACAGGGCAGCTAACACTGAAGCTTTCTTT. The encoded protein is CASSYRAANTEAFF.